This T cell receptor (beta chain) was identified during a study of blood T cell repertoires in COVID-19. The overall study: Specimens from acute and convalescent COVID-19 originated in the United States, Italy and Spain. T cells, B-cell-depleted T cells, or PBMCs provided the cDNA or gDNA that served as material.

The CDR3 runs 15 residues. Germline loops: CDR1 SGHKS, CDR2 YYEKEE (reference sequence). The germline V and J ends were trimmed by 1 base and 6 bases, with 16 bases remaining between them. Seattle participants joined during active infection and were tracked over time. Data came from immunoSEQ multiplex PCR; TCRdb stores just in-frame clones and leaves some out. This repertoire shows more than 60,000 clones, 84% found once; its top ten account for about an eighth. The specimen sequenced was peripheral blood. The chain joins TRBV5-5 to TRBJ1-2; maybe TRBD1 (6 bases). This sequence was found in a man aged 45-60 years with COVID-19, enrolled during active disease. CDR3 amino acids: CASSLSGTPADGYTF. The DNA for the CDR3 is TGTGCCAGCAGCTTGTCTGGGACACCTGCCGATGGCTACACCTTC.